The entry below gives a single T cell receptor beta chain sequence along with its context. The data are from a study of response to subunit inactivated influenza vaccine. TCRdb reprocessed the RT-PCR reads via MiXCR and lists one record per CDR3 protein. The repertoire holds roughly 670,000 distinct CDR3 sequences, with roughly 15% as singletons. Germline V gives CDR1 MGHDK, CDR2 SYGVNS. V was clipped by 2 bases and J by 2 bases, with 14 bases between them. The CDR3 is 16 amino acids. Sequencing used PBMCs from blood, obtained 14 to 15 days before vaccination. This chain links TRBV25-1 with TRBJ2-3; no firm D call. The clonotype was recovered from a man aged 50-60 years who received an inactivated influenza vaccine. CDR3 sequence: CASSEGLHRTTDTQYF. CDR3 nucleotide sequence: TGTGCCAGCAGTGAAGGGTTGCATAGGACCACAGATACGCAGTATTTT.